This entry lists 28 T cell receptor beta chains sequenced from one sample in a study of T-cell reconstitution after alpha-beta-depleted transplantation in children. Preparation of the TCRbeta library used unique molecular identifiers. TCRdb reprocessed the PCR reads with MiXCR, giving one entry per CDR3 protein. Of hundreds of thousands of distinct CDR3 sequences listed, 15% to 20% are singletons. This specimen consisted of PBMCs, mostly from graft donor cells, obtained 360 days after TCRalphabeta/CD19-depleted stem cell transplant. The receptor set was obtained from a male patient aged 2 to 9 who had a stem cell transplant for acute lymphoblastic leukemia, so the T cells may come from the graft donor.

This sequence joins TRBV30 and TRBJ2-1, with TRBD1 matching 9 bases. Germline CDR1 and CDR2: GTSNPN and SVGIG (reference sequence). Trimming took 4 bases from V and 5 from J; bases not matched to a gene: 6. The CDR3 is 14 residues long. The CDR3 spells CAWMPGQGNNEQFF. In DNA, the CDR3 is TGTGCCTGGATGCCGGGACAGGGAAACAATGAGCAGTTCTTC.

The chain combines TRBV28 with TRBJ1-5, with TRBD1 as a possible D gene (6 bases). V dropped 4 bases and J dropped 4 bases, with 23 bases sitting between them. CDR3 size: 18 residues. Germline V CDR1 and CDR2: MDHEN, SYDVKM. In nucleotides, the CDR3 is TGTGCCAGCAGTTCCCCCACCCCGCCAAGGACAGTGAATCAGCCCCAGCATTTT. It translates to CASSSPTPPRTVNQPQHF.

This clonotype showed up just a few times. J is TRBJ2-7 and V is TRBV6-5, with TRBD1 identical over 7 bases. This CDR3 is built from 14 residues. J gave up 2 bases and V 5 bases, and 6 bases lay outside the gene matches. Germline V gene lookup returns CDR1 MNHEY and CDR2 SVGAGI. CDR3 nucleotide sequence: TGTGCCAGCAGTATCGACAGGGAACCCTACGAGCAGTACTTC. Protein sequence: CASSIDREPYEQYF.

This clonotype occurred a few times. V and J are TRBV28 and TRBJ2-2; TRBD1 aligns across 10 bases. This CDR3 contains 17 residues. Germline-derived CDR1 and CDR2 are MDHEN and SYDVKM. V was pared by 6 bases and J by 3 bases, with 10 bases of the junction left unmatched. CDR3 region: CASSLPRDRGYTGELFF. CDR3 nucleotides: TGTGCCAGCAGCCTACCCCGGGACAGGGGATACACCGGGGAGCTGTTTTTT.

This clonotype was counted between two and nine times. The V gene is TRBV29-1, the J gene TRBJ2-7; 9 nucleotides align to TRBD2. J lost 2 bases, V lost 6 bases, and 8 bases had no gene match. The CDR3 is 14 residues long. Germline loops: CDR1 SQVTM, CDR2 ANQGSEA. CDR3 in DNA: TGCAGCGTAGATAGCGGGAGTAAGCCCTACGAGCAGTACTTC. The encoded protein is CSVDSGSKPYEQYF.

The sample holds a few counts of this clonotype. This chain connects TRBV12-3 or TRBV12-4 to TRBJ1-1, with 7 bases aligning to TRBD1. The CDR3 extends over 16 amino acids. Trimming cost V 6 bases and J 2 bases; bases outside gene matches: 12. DNA for the CDR3: TGTGCCAGCAGCCAGACTCGACAGGGCCTCAACACTGAAGCTTTCTTT. Protein: CASSQTRQGLNTEAFF.

This chain uses TRBV5-1 with TRBJ2-5; the match to TRBD2 covers 10 bases. CDR3 length: 15 residues. The germline CDR1 and CDR2 sequences are SGHRS and YFSETQ. J lost 8 bases, V lost 1 base, and 8 bases had no gene match. The CDR3 loop is CASSLMTSGYGTQYF. The CDR3 bases are TGCGCCAGCAGCTTGATGACTAGCGGGTATGGAACCCAGTACTTC.

This clonotype showed up just a few times. The V and J genes are TRBV5-6 and TRBJ2-3; 9 bases align to TRBD2. The V gene end was trimmed by 1 base and the J gene end by 1 base; junction bases not matched to a gene: 7. Germline CDR1 and CDR2: SGHDT and YYEEEE. The CDR3 has 17 residues. This CDR3 reads CASSLIERTSGTDTQYF. CDR3 sequence (DNA): TGTGCCAGCAGCTTGATTGAGAGGACTAGCGGCACAGATACGCAGTATTTT. The full variable domain, rest sourced from reference TRBV5-6 and TRBJ2-3, is DAGVTQSPTHLIKTRGQQVTLRCSPKSGHDTVSWYQQALGQGPQFIFQYYEEEERQRGNFPDRFSGHQFPNYSSELNVNALLLGDSALYLCASSLIERTSGTDTQYFGPGTRLTVL.

This chain connects TRBV24-1 to TRBJ2-2; D not certain. In germline, CDR1 is KGHDR, CDR2 SFDVKD. V gave up 2 bases and J gave up 4 bases, with 4 bases separating them. The CDR3 totals 13 residues. The CDR3 nucleotides are TGTGCCACCAGTGATTACAGCACCGGGGAGCTGTTTTTT. Its translation: CATSDYSTGELFF.

This clonotype occurred a few times. The V gene is TRBV4-3, the J gene TRBJ2-7, with TRBD1 matching over 10 bases. CDR3 length: 16 residues. Trimming removed 1 base from V and 4 bases from J; junction bases left unmatched: 7. Germline V gene data show CDR1 as LGHNA and CDR2 as YSLEER. CDR3: CASSQGVRTGGYEQYF. CDR3 nucleotide sequence: TGCGCCAGCAGCCAAGGGGTAAGGACAGGGGGATACGAGCAGTACTTC.

The chain links TRBV29-1 to TRBJ2-5; weak D call: TRBD2 (6 bases). Germline assignment: CDR1 SQVTM and CDR2 ANQGSEA. The CDR3 loop spans 12 amino acids. V gave up 6 bases and J gave up 4 bases, with 12 bases separating them. CDR3 nucleotides: TGCAGCGTAAAGGAGGGGAGAGAGACCCAGTACTTC. It specifies CSVKEGRETQYF. The full variable domain, its missing parts supplied by reference TRBV29-1 and TRBJ2-5, is SAVISQKPSRDICQRGTSLTIQCQVDSQVTMMFWYRQQPGQSLTLIATANQGSEATYESGFVIDKFPISRPNLTFSTLTVSNMSPEDSSIYLCSVKEGRETQYFGPGTRLLVL.

V is TRBV5-1 and J is TRBJ2-3, with unresolved D. Germline V gene lookup returns CDR1 SGHRS and CDR2 YFSETQ. The CDR3 extends over 12 amino acids. V gave up 4 bases and J gave up 2 bases, with 5 bases separating them. CDR3 DNA sequence: TGCGCCAGCAGCAAAAACACAGATACGCAGTATTTT. Amino acid sequence: CASSKNTDTQYF. The whole variable domain, remainder taken from reference TRBV5-1 and TRBJ2-3, is KAGVTQTPRYLIKTRGQQVTLSCSPISGHRSVSWYQQTPGQGLQFLFEYFSETQRNKGNFPGRFSGRQFSNSRSEMNVSTLELGDSALYLCASSKNTDTQYFGPGTRLTVL.

The chain has TRBV5-1 and TRBJ2-3; perhaps TRBD2 as D (6 bases). This CDR3 is 13 amino acids long. From germline, CDR1 is SGHRS and CDR2 YFSETQ. The germline V and J ends were trimmed by 7 bases and 3 bases, with 12 bases remaining between them. CDR3: CASRSGVTDTQYF. In nucleotides, the CDR3 is TGCGCCAGCCGCTCGGGGGTAACAGATACGCAGTATTTT.

The sample holds a few counts of this clonotype. The chain combines TRBV9 with TRBJ2-5; D tentatively fits TRBD1 or TRBD2 (5 bases each). CDR3 size: 15 residues. Trimming took off 1 base at V and 4 bases at J, with 14 bases between the two ends. Germline V gene lookup returns CDR1 SGDLS and CDR2 YYNGEE. Here the CDR3 reads CASSVSGRDLETQYF. The CDR3 region has the DNA TGTGCCAGCAGCGTATCGGGCAGGGACCTAGAGACCCAGTACTTC.

This clonotype has ten or more counts. The gene calls are TRBV4-2 and TRBJ2-7; TRBD2 aligns across 14 bases. Looked up from germline, CDR1 is LGHNA and CDR2 is YNFKEQ. V was pared by 4 bases and J by 4 bases, with 9 bases of the junction left unmatched. The CDR3 spans 17 residues. The CDR3 reads CASSRGLAGGTIYEQYF. CDR3 bases: TGTGCCAGCAGCCGCGGACTAGCGGGAGGTACCATTTACGAGCAGTACTTC.

This clonotype was recorded only once. The rearrangement links TRBV10-3 to TRBJ2-5, with TRBD1 matching 9 bases. Trimming removed 4 bases from V and 4 bases from J; junction bases left unmatched: 7. The CDR3 has 15 residues. Germline CDR1 is ENHRY and CDR2 is SYGVKD. The CDR3: CAISVAGTGIETQYF. The DNA of the CDR3 is TGTGCCATCAGTGTCGCTGGGACAGGGATAGAGACCCAGTACTTC.

This clonotype was observed a few times. CDR3 in amino acids: CSFDTGSQYEQYF. The CDR3, as DNA: TGCAGTTTCGATACCGGGTCCCAATACGAGCAGTACTTC. This chain connects TRBV20-1 to TRBJ2-7, with no clear D. The V and J ends lost 8 bases and 4 bases respectively, with 18 bases between them. The CDR3 consists of 13 residues. Germline-derived CDR1 and CDR2 are DFQATT and SNEGSKA (reference sequence).

This chain links TRBV5-1 with TRBJ1-6; D may be TRBD1 (6 bases). The V gene's germline CDR1 is SGHRS and CDR2 YFSETQ. The V gene lost 1 base and the J gene lost 7 bases, with 12 bases spanning the gap. The CDR3 length is 15 residues. The chain's CDR3 is CASSLRGTENSPLHF. The CDR3 DNA is TGCGCCAGCAGCTTGAGGGGGACGGAGAATTCACCCCTCCACTTT. Supplemented by reference TRBV5-1 and TRBJ1-6, the full variable domain reads KAGVTQTPRYLIKTRGQQVTLSCSPISGHRSVSWYQQTPGQGLQFLFEYFSETQRNKGNFPGRFSGRQFSNSRSEMNVSTLELGDSALYLCASSLRGTENSPLHFGNGTRLTVT.

This clonotype was picked up a small number of times. The V gene is TRBV20-1, the J gene TRBJ2-3; 9 nucleotides align to TRBD2. V dropped 6 bases and J dropped 0; count of bases not matched to a gene: 10. In germline, CDR1 is DFQATT, CDR2 SNEGSKA (reference sequence). This CDR3 is built from 16 residues. The CDR3 spells CSAGSPTSGSTDTQYF. DNA for the CDR3: TGCAGTGCCGGATCTCCGACTAGCGGTAGCACAGATACGCAGTATTTT.

This clonotype was seen a few times. The chain combines TRBV5-1 with TRBJ1-1; unclear D gene. The CDR3 is 15 amino acids. The V gene's germline CDR1 is SGHRS and CDR2 YFSETQ. Trimming stripped 0 bases from V and 2 bases from J, with 11 bases between. CDR3 sequence: CASSLGPSSNTEAFF. The CDR3 region has the DNA TGCGCCAGCAGCTTGGGTCCCAGCTCAAACACTGAAGCTTTCTTT.

This clonotype was seen a handful of times. CDR3 bases: TGTGCCAGCAGCCAAGATTGGGACAGGGGCCGCAATCAGCCCCAGCATTTT. This codes for CASSQDWDRGRNQPQHF. This sequence joins TRBV4-2 and TRBJ1-5; 10 positions agree with TRBD1. The CDR3 contains 17 residues. Germline CDR1 LGHNA, CDR2 YNFKEQ. V gave up 0 bases and J gave up 2 bases; unmatched junction bases: 4.

This clonotype appeared a few times. This chain uses TRBV10-3 with TRBJ2-5, with TRBD2 as a possible D gene (6 bases). The length of the CDR3 is 13 residues. V lost 2 bases and J 4 bases, leaving 8 bases between the germline ends. Per germline, CDR1 ENHRY and CDR2 SYGVKD. The CDR3 DNA is TGTGCCATCAGTGAGACAGCGGGAGAGACCCAGTACTTC. Protein: CAISETAGETQYF.

V usage is TRBV4-2 and J usage is TRBJ2-3; TRBD2 aligns across 12 bases. Germline V gene data show CDR1 as LGHNA and CDR2 as YNFKEQ. V lost 5 bases, J lost 2 bases, and 5 bases stayed unmatched. This CDR3 is built from 16 residues. CDR3 residues: CASSNRLAGVTDTQYF. In DNA, the CDR3 is TGTGCCAGCAGCAACAGACTAGCGGGAGTCACAGATACGCAGTATTTT.

A word on this clonotype: At one end the junction does not follow the germline gene, possibly because of a read error. The chain links TRBV5-1 to TRBJ2-5, with TRBD2 matching over 9 bases. Germline CDR1 and CDR2: SGHRS and YFSETQ. The CDR3 is made up of 18 amino acids. DNA for the CDR3: TGCGCCAGCTGCTTAGGAATGGGGCCAGCGGGAGGCCAAGAGACCCAGTACTTC. It codes for CASCLGMGPAGGQETQYF.

This clonotype was recorded a few times. The rearrangement uses TRBV7-9 and TRBJ2-2, with D possibly matching TRBD2 (6 bases). V dropped 4 bases and J dropped 7 bases, with 16 bases sitting between them. The germline gives CDR1 SEHNR, CDR2 FQNEAQ (reference sequence). This CDR3 is built from 15 residues. The CDR3 nucleotides are TGTGCCAGCAGCTCGGACGGAGGGTCCGTCGGGGAGCTGTTTTTT. Translating gives CASSSDGGSVGELFF.

This clonotype has ten or more counts. J is TRBJ1-5 and V is TRBV12-3 or TRBV12-4, with TRBD1 matching 7 bases. V lost 2 bases, J lost 7 bases, and 2 bases stayed unmatched. This CDR3 is 13 amino acids long. The CDR3 DNA sequence: TGTGCCAGCAGTTTACAGGGGGAACAGCCCCAGCATTTT. It yields the protein CASSLQGEQPQHF.

This clonotype turned up a few times. The V gene is TRBV20-1, the J gene TRBJ1-2; 9 bases match TRBD1. V shed 6 bases and J 4 bases; nucleotides not matched to a gene: 6. The CDR3 extends over 13 amino acids. Germline-derived CDR1 and CDR2 are DFQATT and SNEGSKA (reference sequence). DNA of the CDR3: TGCAGTGCCCGGGACAGGGCTTTCTATGGCTACACCTTC. It specifies CSARDRAFYGYTF.

V and J are TRBV7-8 and TRBJ2-7; 8 bases agree with TRBD1. With 7 bases clipped from V and 0 bases from J, the junction kept 14 bases outside the gene matches. CDR1 is SGHVS, CDR2 FQNEAQ, per germline. The CDR3 has 17 amino acids. In DNA, the CDR3 is TGTGCCAGCACCACCCGCTGGACAGGGCATCCCTCCTACGAGCAGTACTTC. As protein: CASTTRWTGHPSYEQYF.